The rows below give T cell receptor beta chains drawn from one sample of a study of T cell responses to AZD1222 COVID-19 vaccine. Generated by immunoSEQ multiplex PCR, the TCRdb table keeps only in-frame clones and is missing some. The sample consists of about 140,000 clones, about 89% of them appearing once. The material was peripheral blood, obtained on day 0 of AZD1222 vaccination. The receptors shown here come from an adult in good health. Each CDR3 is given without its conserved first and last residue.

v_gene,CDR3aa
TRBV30,AWSSWDLNQPQH
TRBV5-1,ASSSGLAGAYEQY
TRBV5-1,ASSLGNGEQF
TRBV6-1,ASSEIGHELISNQPQH
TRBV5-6,ASSDDFGYEQY
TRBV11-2,ASSPTPRGPRSETQY
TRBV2,ASGRDRNYGYT
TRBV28,ASSFEVTYGYT
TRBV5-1,ATGPTDLMNTEAF
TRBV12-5,ASVGRANSPLH
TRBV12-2,ASRPRAPLLPHGYT
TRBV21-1,ASSKAPDRGGETQY
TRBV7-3,ASSLGPTAPGEQF
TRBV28,ASSSSGVRQAYEQY
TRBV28,ASSQGARYGYT
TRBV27,ASSLSADPRYYEQY
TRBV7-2,ASSMSGGGPYGYT
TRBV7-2,ASSYRQGAGEKLF
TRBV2,ASSGPPQTGELF
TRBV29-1,SVAAETNEKLF
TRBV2,ASRHEDTQY